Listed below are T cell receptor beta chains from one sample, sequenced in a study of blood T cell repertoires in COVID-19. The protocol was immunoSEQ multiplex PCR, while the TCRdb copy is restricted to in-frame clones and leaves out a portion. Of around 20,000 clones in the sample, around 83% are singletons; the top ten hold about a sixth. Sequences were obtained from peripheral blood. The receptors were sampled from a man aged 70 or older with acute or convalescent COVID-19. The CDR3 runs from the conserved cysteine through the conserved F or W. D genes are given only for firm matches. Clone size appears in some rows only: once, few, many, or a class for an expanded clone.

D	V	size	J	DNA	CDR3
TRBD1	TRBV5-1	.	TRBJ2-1	TGCGCCAGCAGCTTGGCCTCCGACAGGGGCTACAATGAGCAGTTCTTC	CASSLASDRGYNEQFF
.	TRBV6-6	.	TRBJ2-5	TGTGCCAGCAGTTACGCACAGGGCTTGCCCCAAGAGACCCAGTACTTC	CASSYAQGLPQETQYF
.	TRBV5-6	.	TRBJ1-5	TGTGCCAGCAGCTTGGGGACATATAGCAATCAGCCCCAGCATTTT	CASSLGTYSNQPQHF
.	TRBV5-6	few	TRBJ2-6	TGTGCCAGCAGCTTTGAGGAAAATGGGGCCAACGTCCTGACTTTC	CASSFEENGANVLTF
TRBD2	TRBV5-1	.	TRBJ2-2	TGCGCCAGCAGACACAGTGGGCGCCCTAGCGGACCGAACACCGGGGAGCTGTTTTTT	CASRHSGRPSGPNTGELFF
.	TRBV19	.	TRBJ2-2	TGTGCCAGTAGTATAGATGGCTTCACCGGGGAGCTGTTTTTT	CASSIDGFTGELFF
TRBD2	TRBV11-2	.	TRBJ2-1	TGTGCCAGCAGCCCATGGACTAGCGGGAGTGATGAGCAGTTCTTC	CASSPWTSGSDEQFF
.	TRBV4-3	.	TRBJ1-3	TGCGCCAGCAGCCAAAACCCCGGACAGCAGTACTCTGGAAACACCATATATTTT	CASSQNPGQQYSGNTIYF
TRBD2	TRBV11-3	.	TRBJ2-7	TGTGCCAGCAGCTCGACTAGCGGGATGGGGTCGGAGCAGTACTTC	CASSSTSGMGSEQYF
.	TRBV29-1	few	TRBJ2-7	TGCAGCGTTGACGGTGGAGCTATCTACGAGCAGTACTTC	CSVDGGAIYEQYF
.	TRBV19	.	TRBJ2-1	TGTGCCAGTAGTAACCTCAGGGACACCCCTTCCTACAATGAGCAGTTCTTC	CASSNLRDTPSYNEQFF
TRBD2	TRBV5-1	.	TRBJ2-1	TGCGCCAGCAGCTTTCTAGCGGGAGGAACCAATGAGCAGTTCTTC	CASSFLAGGTNEQFF
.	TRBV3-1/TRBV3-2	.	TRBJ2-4	TGTGCCAGCAGCCAAGGGTTAGCTGAAAACATTCAGTACTTC	CASSQGLAENIQYF
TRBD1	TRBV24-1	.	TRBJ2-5	TGTGCCACCAGTGATCCGACAGGGGATGTAGAGACCCAGTACTTC	CATSDPTGDVETQYF